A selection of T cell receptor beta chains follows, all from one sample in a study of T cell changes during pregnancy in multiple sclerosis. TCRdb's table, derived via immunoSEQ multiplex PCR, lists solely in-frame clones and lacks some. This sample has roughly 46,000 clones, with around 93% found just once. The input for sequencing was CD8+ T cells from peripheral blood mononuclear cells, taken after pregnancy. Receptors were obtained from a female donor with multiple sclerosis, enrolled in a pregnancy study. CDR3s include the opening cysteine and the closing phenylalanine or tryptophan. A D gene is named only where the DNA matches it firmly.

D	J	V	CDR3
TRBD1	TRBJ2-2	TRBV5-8	CASSLGTGYANTGELFF
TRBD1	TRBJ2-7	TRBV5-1	CASTAGTGEYF
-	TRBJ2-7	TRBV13	CASSLEPYEQYF
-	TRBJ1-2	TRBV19	CASLQGVGYGYTF
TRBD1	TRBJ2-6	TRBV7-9	CASSHSRDSLLSGANVLTF
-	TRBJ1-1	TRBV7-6	CASSLGETEAFF
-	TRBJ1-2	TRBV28	CASSLDGQRYGYTF
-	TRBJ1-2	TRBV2	CATSTPDTYIYGYTF
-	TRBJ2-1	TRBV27	CASSYGTVNEQFF
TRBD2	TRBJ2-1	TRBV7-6	CASSGGGSGGLAGGRTYNEQFF
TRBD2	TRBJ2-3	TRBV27	CASSQASGRALGEGTQYF
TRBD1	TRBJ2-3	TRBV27	CASSLKGTVFTDTQYF
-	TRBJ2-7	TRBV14	CASSQGVARGVWEQYF
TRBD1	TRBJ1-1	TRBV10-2	CASSYSRRGQGRGNTEAFF
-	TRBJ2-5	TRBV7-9	CASRATGQKETQYF
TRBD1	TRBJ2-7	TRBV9	CASSANPSGQGSYEQYF
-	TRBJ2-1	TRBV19	CASSPILNTAYNEQFF
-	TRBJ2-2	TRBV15	CATSSPSRDSRTGELFF
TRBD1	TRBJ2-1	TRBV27	CASSFGTGEQFF
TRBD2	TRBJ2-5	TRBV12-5	CASGPQAGGLSLETQYF
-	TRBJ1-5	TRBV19	CASSIIPQGGQPQHF
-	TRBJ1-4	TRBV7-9	CASSLHSREEKLFF
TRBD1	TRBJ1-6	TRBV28	CASSPPGTGYSPLHF
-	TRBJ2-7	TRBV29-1	CSVAGSTRMSSYEQYF
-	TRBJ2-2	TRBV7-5	CVRSLKDWGGTGELFF
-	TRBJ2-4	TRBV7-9	CASSPREAGSKNIQYF
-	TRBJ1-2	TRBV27	CASSLWRGYGYTF
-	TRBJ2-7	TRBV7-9	CASSLVGEAYEQYF
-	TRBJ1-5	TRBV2	CASSAETRQPQHF
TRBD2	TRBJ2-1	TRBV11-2	CASSLVGRAGGHNEQFF
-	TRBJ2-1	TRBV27	CATCSEGDFYNEQFF